Described below is a single T cell receptor (beta chain) sequence and its context. What it recognizes is unknown. The data originate from a study of Ad26.COV2.S vaccination and SARS-CoV-2 variants. For the study at large: COV1001, an Ad26.COV2.S trial, supplied this vaccine-arm donor. Participants got Ad26.COV2.S intramuscularly, once or twice 56 days apart. Overall study results and limits: Individuals receiving vaccine had higher spike-specific TCR breadth than placebo recipients did. It was reported that spike-specific CD8+ and CD4+ T cell responses were substantially broad after vaccination.

Only in-frame clones appear in the TCRdb table, and some are missing; sequencing was by immunoSEQ multiplex PCR. The sample contains about 370,000 clones, about nine tenths of which appear only once. The treatment denotes: around 19 received Ad26.COV2.S at low or high dose, single or two shots; about 5 received placebo; per-sample allocation not given. Collection of samples fell on day 63 after the first vaccine or placebo injection. The germline V gene encodes CDR1 SGHTS and CDR2 YDEGEE. Trimming took 0 bases from V and 6 from J, leaving 12 bases between them. The CDR3 contains 14 residues. The clonotype originates from a person aged 18-65 years who received the Ad26.COV2.S COVID-19 vaccine or a placebo. This chain connects TRBV5-8 to TRBJ2-5; no reliable D call. The sample was peripheral blood, taken in a trial of Ad26.COV2.S vaccine versus placebo. This CDR3 reads CASSLVDIGKTQYF. The CDR3 DNA is TGTGCCAGCAGCTTGGTTGATATTGGAAAGACCCAGTACTTC.